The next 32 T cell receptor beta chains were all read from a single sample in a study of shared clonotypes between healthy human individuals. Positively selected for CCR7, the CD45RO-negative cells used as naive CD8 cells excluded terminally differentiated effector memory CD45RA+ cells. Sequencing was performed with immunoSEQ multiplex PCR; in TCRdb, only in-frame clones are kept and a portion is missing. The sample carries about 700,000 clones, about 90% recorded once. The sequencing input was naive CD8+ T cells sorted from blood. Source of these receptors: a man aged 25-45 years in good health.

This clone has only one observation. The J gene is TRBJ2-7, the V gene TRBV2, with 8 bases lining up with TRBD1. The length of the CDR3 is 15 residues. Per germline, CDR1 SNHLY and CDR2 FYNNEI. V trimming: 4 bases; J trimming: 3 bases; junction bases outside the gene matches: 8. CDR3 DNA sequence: TGTGCCAGCAGTGGAAAACAGGGGGTCGGCTACGAGCAGTACTTC. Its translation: CASSGKQGVGYEQYF. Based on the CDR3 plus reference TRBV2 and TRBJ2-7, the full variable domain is EPEVTQTPSHQVTQMGQEVILRCVPISNHLYFYWYRQILGQKVEFLVSFYNNEISEKSEIFDDQFSVERPDGSNFTLKIRSTKLEDSAMYFCASSGKQGVGYEQYFGPGTRLTVT.

The CDR3 protein is CASSLVLKRQGYEQFF. Here the CDR3 DNA reads TGTGCCAGCAGCTTAGTCCTTAAGCGACAGGGCTATGAGCAGTTCTTC. This chain uses TRBV7-9 with TRBJ2-1; 7 positions match TRBD1. V was pared by 1 base and J by 8 bases, with 11 bases of the junction left unmatched. The CDR3 is made up of 16 amino acids. Germline V gene lookup returns CDR1 SEHNR and CDR2 FQNEAQ (reference sequence).

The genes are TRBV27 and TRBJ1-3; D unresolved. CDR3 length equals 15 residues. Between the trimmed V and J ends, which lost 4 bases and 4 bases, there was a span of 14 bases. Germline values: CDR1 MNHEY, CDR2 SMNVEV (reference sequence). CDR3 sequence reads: CASSSGLGWGNTIYF. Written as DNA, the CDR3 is TGTGCCAGCAGTTCTGGATTAGGTTGGGGAAACACCATATATTTT.

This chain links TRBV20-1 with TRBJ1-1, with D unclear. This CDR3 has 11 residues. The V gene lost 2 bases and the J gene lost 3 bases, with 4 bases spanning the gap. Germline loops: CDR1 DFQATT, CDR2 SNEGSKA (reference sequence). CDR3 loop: CSARTYTEAFF. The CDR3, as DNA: TGCAGTGCTAGAACGTACACTGAAGCTTTCTTT.

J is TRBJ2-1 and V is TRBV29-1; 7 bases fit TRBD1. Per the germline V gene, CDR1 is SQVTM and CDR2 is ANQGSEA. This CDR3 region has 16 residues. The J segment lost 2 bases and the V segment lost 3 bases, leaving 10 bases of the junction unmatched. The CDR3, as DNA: TGCAGCGTTGAGGGGGACAGACAGGACCCCTACAATGAGCAGTTCTTC. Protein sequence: CSVEGDRQDPYNEQFF.

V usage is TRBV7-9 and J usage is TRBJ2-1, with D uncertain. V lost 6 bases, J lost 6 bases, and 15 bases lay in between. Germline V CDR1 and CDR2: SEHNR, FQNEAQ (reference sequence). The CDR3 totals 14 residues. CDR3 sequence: CASSGRHSGNEQFF. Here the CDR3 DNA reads TGTGCCAGCAGTGGTCGGCACAGTGGCAATGAGCAGTTCTTC.

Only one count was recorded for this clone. The CDR3 DNA reads as TGCAGCGTTGTTAGGGACAGTAGCTCCTACAATGAGCAGTTCTTC. It translates to CSVVRDSSSYNEQFF. The V gene is TRBV29-1, the J gene TRBJ2-1; 7 nucleotides line up with TRBD1. Losses at the gene ends were 4 bases for V and 0 bases for J; bases not matched to a gene: 6. The germline gives CDR1 SQVTM, CDR2 ANQGSEA. This CDR3 has 15 residues.

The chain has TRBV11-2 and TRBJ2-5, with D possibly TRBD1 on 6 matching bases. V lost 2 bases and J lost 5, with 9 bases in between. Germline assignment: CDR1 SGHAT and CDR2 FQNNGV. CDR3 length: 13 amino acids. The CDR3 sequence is CASSLSQGETQYF. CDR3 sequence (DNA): TGTGCCAGCAGCTTAAGTCAGGGGGAGACCCAGTACTTC.

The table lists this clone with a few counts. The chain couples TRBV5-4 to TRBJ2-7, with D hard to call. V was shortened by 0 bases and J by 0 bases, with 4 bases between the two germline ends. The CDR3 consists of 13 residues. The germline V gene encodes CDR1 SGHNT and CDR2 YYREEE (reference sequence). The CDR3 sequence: CASSLGNSYEQYF. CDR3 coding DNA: TGTGCCAGCAGCTTGGGCAACTCCTACGAGCAGTACTTC. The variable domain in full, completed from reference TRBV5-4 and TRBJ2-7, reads ETGVTQSPTHLIKTRGQQVTLRCSSQSGHNTVSWYQQALGQGPQFIFQYYREEENGRGNFPPRFSGLQFPNYSSELNVNALELDDSALYLCASSLGNSYEQYFGPGTRLTVT.

The CDR3 sequence: CASSQDLQEEKLFF. The CDR3 bases are TGCGCCAGCAGCCAAGATCTTCAGGAGGAAAAACTGTTTTTT. V usage is TRBV4-3 and J usage is TRBJ1-4; D ambiguous. The germline gives CDR1 LGHNA, CDR2 YSLEER. V was trimmed by 0 bases and J by 8 bases, leaving 10 bases between them. The CDR3 consists of 14 residues.

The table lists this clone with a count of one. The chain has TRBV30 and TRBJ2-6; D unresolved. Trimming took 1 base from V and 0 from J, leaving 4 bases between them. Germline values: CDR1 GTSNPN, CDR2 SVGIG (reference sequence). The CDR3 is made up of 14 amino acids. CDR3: CAWSGLSGANVLTF. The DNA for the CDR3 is TGTGCCTGGAGTGGACTCTCTGGGGCCAACGTCCTGACTTTC.

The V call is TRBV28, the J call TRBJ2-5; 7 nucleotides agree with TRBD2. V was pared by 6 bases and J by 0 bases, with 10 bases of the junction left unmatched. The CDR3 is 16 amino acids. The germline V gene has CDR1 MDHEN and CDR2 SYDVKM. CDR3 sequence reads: CASRMIAGEYQETQYF. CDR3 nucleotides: TGTGCCAGCAGAATGATAGCGGGTGAATACCAAGAGACCCAGTACTTC.

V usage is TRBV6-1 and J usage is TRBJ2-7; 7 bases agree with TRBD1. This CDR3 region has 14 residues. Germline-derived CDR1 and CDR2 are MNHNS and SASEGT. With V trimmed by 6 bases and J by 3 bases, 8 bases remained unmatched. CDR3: CASSAPGQSYEQYF. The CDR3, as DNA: TGTGCCAGCAGCGCGCCGGGACAGAGCTACGAGCAGTACTTC.

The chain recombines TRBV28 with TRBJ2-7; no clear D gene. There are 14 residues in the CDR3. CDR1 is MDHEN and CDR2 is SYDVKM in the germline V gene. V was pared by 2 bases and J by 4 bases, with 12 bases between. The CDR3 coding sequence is TGTGCCAGCAGTTTAACCCATATCACTTACGAGCAGTACTTC. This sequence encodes CASSLTHITYEQYF. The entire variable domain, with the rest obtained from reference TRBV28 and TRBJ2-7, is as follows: DVKVTQSSRYLVKRTGEKVFLECVQDMDHENMFWYRQDPGLGLRLIYFSYDVKMKEKGDIPEGYSVSREKKERFSLILESASTNQTSMYLCASSLTHITYEQYFGPGTRLTVT.

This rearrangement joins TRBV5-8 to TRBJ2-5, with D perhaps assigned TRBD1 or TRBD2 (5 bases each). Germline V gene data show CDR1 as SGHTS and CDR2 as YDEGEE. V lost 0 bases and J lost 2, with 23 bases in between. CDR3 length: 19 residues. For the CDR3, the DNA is TGTGCCAGCAGCTTGGAACCAGGGACCTCCTTTGGCGGACAAGAGACCCAGTACTTC. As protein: CASSLEPGTSFGGQETQYF. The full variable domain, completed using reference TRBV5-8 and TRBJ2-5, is EAGVTQSPTHLIKTRGQQATLRCSPISGHTSVYWYQQALGLGLQFLLWYDEGEERNRGNFPPRFSGRQFPNYSSELNVNALELEDSALYLCASSLEPGTSFGGQETQYFGPGTRLLVL.

In DNA form, the CDR3 reads TGCGCCAGCAGCCAAGTGGCAGAGAACACTGAAGCTTTCTTT. It codes for CASSQVAENTEAFF. The gene calls are TRBV4-1 and TRBJ1-1, with no clear D. V lost 1 base and J 1 base, leaving 7 bases between the germline ends. CDR3 size: 14 residues. Germline assignment: CDR1 MGHRA and CDR2 YSYEKL.

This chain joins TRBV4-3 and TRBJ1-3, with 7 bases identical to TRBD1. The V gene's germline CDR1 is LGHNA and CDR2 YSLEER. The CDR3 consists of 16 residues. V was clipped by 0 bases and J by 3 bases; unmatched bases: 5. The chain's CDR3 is CASSQDATGLGNTIYF. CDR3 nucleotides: TGCGCCAGCAGCCAAGATGCGACAGGGCTTGGAAACACCATATATTTT.

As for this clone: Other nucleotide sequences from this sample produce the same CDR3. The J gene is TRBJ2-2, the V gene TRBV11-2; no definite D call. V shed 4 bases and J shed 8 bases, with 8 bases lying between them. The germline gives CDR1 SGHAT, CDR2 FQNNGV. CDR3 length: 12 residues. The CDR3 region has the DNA TGTGCCAGCAGCTCCCTCGGTGGGGAGCTGTTTTTT. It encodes CASSSLGGELFF.

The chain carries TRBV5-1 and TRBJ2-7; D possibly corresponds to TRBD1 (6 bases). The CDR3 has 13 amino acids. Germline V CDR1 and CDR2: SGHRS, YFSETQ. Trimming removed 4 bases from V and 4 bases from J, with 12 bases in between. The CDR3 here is CASSQGSRYEQYF. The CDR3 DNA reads TGCGCCAGCAGCCAGGGGTCCCGTTACGAGCAGTACTTC.

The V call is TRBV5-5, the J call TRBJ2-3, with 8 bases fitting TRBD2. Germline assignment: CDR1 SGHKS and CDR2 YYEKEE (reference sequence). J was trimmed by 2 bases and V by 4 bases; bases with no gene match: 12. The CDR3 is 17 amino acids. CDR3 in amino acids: CASSREGSGSLTDTQYF. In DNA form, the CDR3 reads TGTGCCAGCAGCCGGGAGGGTAGCGGAAGCCTCACAGATACGCAGTATTTT.

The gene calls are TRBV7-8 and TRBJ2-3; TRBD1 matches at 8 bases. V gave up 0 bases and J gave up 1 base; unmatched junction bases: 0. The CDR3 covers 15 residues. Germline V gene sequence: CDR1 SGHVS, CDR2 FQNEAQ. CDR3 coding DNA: TGTGCCAGCAGCTTAGCGGACAGGGGCACAGATACGCAGTATTTT. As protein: CASSLADRGTDTQYF.

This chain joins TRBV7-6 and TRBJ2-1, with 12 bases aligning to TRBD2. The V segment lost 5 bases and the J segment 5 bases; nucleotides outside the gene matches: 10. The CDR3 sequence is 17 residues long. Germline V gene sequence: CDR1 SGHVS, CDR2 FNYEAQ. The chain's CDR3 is CASSPSLAGGPDNEQFF. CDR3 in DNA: TGTGCCAGCAGCCCATCACTAGCGGGAGGCCCCGACAATGAGCAGTTCTTC.

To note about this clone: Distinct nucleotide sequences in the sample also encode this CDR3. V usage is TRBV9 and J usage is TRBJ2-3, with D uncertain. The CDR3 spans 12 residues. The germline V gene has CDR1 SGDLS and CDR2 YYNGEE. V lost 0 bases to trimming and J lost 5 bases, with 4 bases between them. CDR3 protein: CASSVGEDTQYF. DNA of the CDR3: TGTGCCAGCAGCGTAGGTGAAGATACGCAGTATTTT.

For the CDR3, the DNA is TGTGCCAGCAGTCCTTCTGCCATCTATGGCTACACCTTC. Amino acids: CASSPSAIYGYTF. This chain links TRBV9 with TRBJ1-2; D call uncertain. The CDR3 runs to 13 residues. CDR1 is SGDLS and CDR2 is YYNGEE in the germline V gene. V shed 5 bases and J shed 4 bases, with 12 bases lying between them.

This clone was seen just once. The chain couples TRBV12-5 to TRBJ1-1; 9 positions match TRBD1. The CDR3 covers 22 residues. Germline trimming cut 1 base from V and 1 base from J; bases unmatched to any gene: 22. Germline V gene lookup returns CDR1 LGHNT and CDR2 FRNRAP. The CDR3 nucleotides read TGTGCTAGTGGTTTGGAGAGTACACCGGGACAGGGTATTACCAACGAGAACACTGAAGCTTTCTTT. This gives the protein CASGLESTPGQGITNENTEAFF.

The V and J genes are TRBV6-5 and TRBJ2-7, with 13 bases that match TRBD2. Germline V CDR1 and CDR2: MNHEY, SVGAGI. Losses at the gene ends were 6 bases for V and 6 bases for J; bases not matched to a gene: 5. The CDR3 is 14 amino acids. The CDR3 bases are TGTGCCAGCAGCGGACTAGCGGGAGATGTCGAGCAGTACTTC. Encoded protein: CASSGLAGDVEQYF.

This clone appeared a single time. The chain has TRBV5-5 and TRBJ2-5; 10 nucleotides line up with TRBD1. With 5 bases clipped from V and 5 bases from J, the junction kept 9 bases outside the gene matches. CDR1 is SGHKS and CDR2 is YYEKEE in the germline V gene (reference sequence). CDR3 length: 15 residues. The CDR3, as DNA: TGTGCCAGCAGTCATCCGGGACAGGGGTTGGAGACCCAGTACTTC. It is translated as CASSHPGQGLETQYF.

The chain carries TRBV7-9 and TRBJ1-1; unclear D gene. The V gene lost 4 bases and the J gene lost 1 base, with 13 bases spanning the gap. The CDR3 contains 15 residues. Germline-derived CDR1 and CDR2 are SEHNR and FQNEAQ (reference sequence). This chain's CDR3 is CASSSDPLGNTEAFF. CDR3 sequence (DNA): TGTGCCAGCAGCTCTGACCCACTCGGGAACACTGAAGCTTTCTTT.

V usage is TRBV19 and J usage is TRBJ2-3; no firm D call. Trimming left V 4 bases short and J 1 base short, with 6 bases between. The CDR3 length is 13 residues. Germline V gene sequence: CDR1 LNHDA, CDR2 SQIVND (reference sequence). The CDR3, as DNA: TGTGCCAGTAGTACGATGGGCACAGATACGCAGTATTTT. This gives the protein CASSTMGTDTQYF. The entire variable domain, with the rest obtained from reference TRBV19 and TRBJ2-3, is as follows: DGGITQSPKYLFRKEGQNVTLSCEQNLNHDAMYWYRQDPGQGLRLIYYSQIVNDFQKGDIAEGYSVSREKKESFPLTVTSAQKNPTAFYLCASSTMGTDTQYFGPGTRLTVL.

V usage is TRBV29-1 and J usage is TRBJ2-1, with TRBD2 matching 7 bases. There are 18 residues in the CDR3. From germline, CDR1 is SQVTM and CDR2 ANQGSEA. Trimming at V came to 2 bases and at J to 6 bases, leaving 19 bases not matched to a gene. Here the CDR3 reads CSVETFLAEAPRFNEQFF. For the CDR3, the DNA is TGCAGCGTTGAAACGTTCCTAGCGGAGGCCCCCCGCTTCAATGAGCAGTTCTTC.

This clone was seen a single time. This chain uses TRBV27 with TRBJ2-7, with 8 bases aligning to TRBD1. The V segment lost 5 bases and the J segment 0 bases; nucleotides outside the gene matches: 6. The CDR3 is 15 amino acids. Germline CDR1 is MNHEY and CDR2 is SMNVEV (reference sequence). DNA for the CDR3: TGTGCCAGCAGTCCGTTAGGGACAGGCTCCTACGAGCAGTACTTC. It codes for CASSPLGTGSYEQYF.

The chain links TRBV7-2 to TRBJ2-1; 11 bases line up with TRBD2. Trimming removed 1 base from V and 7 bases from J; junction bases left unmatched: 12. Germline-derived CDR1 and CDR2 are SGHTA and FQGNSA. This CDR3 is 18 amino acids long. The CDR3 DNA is TGTGCCAGCAGCTTAGGGACTAGCGGGCCATGGCCAGAGAATGAGCAGTTCTTC. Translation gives CASSLGTSGPWPENEQFF.